The rows below give T cell receptor beta chains drawn from one sample of a study of T cell responses to AZD1222 COVID-19 vaccine. Assay used: immunoSEQ multiplex PCR; TCRdb lists only in-frame clones, some missing. The sample carries more than 95,000 clones, around 89% recorded once. This specimen consisted of peripheral blood, obtained 28 days after the second AZD1222 dose. The receptors here all came from an adult who received the AZD1222 COVID-19 vaccine. Each CDR3 is given with its conserved first and last residue. D genes are given only for firm matches. Expanded clones get a size class; other rows say once, few or many, or leave the size out.

TRBV6-5	TRBD1	TRBJ1-1	NA	TGTGCCAGCAGGGGACAGCTCGGAAGGAACACTGAAGCTTTCTTT	CASRGQLGRNTEAFF
TRBV28	NA	TRBJ2-3	NA	TGTGCCAGCAGTTTATGGGGCAGTAGCACAGATACGCAGTATTTT	CASSLWGSSTDTQYF
TRBV5-1	NA	TRBJ1-1	NA	TGCGCCAGCAGCTTGGAGGCGGGGAAAAGGGCAGCTTTCTTT	CASSLEAGKRAAFF
TRBV6-1	NA	TRBJ2-1	NA	TGTGCCAGCAGTGAAATCGGGCGACATGAGCAGTTCTTC	CASSEIGRHEQFF
TRBV27	TRBD2	TRBJ2-1	once	TGTGCCAGTCCCGTGGGAGCGGGGGGATACAATGAGCAGTTCTTC	CASPVGAGGYNEQFF
TRBV5-1	NA	TRBJ2-2	NA	TGCGCCAGCACTAGGTCGGGGGCGAACACCGGGGAGCTGTTTTTT	CASTRSGANTGELFF
TRBV6-5	NA	TRBJ2-7	NA	TGTGCCAGCCCCCCGTCGGGGAAAGGGGTGAGCGAGCAGTACTTC	CASPPSGKGVSEQYF
TRBV4-1	TRBD1	TRBJ2-3	NA	TGCGCCAGCAGCCAAGATGGACAGGGAGTCGCAGATACGCAGTATTTT	CASSQDGQGVADTQYF
TRBV3-1/TRBV3-2	NA	TRBJ2-5	NA	TGTGCCAGCAGCCAAGCGAGGGGGGGTCAAGAGACCCAGTACTTC	CASSQARGGQETQYF
TRBV11-3	NA	TRBJ2-1	NA	TGTGCCAGCAGCTTAGCGAGGGGATGGGGGAATGAGCAGTTCTTC	CASSLARGWGNEQFF
TRBV28	NA	TRBJ2-2	few	TGTGCCAGCAGTTTGATGAATGTCGGCGGGGAGCTGTTTTTT	CASSLMNVGGELFF
TRBV6-5	NA	TRBJ2-3	once	TGTGCCAGCAGTTACCGTGGACCGGGCCGGGATACGCAGTATTTT	CASSYRGPGRDTQYF
TRBV9	NA	TRBJ1-6	NA	TGTGCCAGCAGCGGAGAGACAAGAAATTCACCCCTCCACTTT	CASSGETRNSPLHF